The next 22 T cell receptor beta chains were all read from a single sample in a study of tumor and adjacent non-tumor tissue in lung cancer (dated by TCRdb to 2016 to 2019). RNA was extracted from bulk unsorted tissue and checked for quality with a NanoDrop ND-1000 and an Agilent 2100. Normal lung samples were distant non-tumor tissue taken more than 3 cm from the tumor edge. The method was multiplex PCR. Sequencing was performed on an Illumina HiSeq 2500. Following protocols modified from ARM-PCR, the researchers constructed TCRbeta libraries through three rounds of nested PCR with primers (Table S4). In-frame beta chains were kept once TCRdb had trimmed the public reads at Q25 with fastp and called clones with MiXCR. CDR3 protein sequences are deduplicated, and each keeps its most common genes and DNA. This sample holds about 75,000 distinct CDR3 sequences; approximately 68% were observed only once. The top ten constitute around a quarter of the sample.

Sequencing input: distant non-tumor lung tissue. The receptors shown here come from a woman aged 45-59 years with non-small cell lung cancer.

Concerning this clonotype itself: One end of the junction fails to match germline, which may point to a read error. The rearrangement links TRBV28 to TRBJ1-5; D remains unclear. CDR1 MDHEN and CDR2 SYDVKM come from the germline V gene. The CDR3 has 14 residues. CDR3 sequence: CASIFGSLNQAQHF. The CDR3 DNA reads as TGTGCCAGCATCTTTGGCAGTTTAAATCAGGCCCAGCATTTT. Complete variable domain (other parts from reference TRBV28 and TRBJ1-5): DVKVTQSSRYLVKRTGEKVFLECVQDMDHENMFWYRQDPGLGLRLIYFSYDVKMKEKGDIPEGYSVSREKKERFSLILESASTNQTSMYLCASIFGSLNQAQHFGDGTRLSIL.

This chain uses TRBV7-9 with TRBJ2-7; D unclear. Trimming took off 5 bases at V and 5 bases at J, with 7 bases between the two ends. The CDR3 totals 11 residues. Looked up from germline, CDR1 is SEHNR and CDR2 is FQNEAQ (reference sequence). CDR3 DNA: TGTGCCAGCAGCAACAGAAACGAGCAGTACTTC. This translates into CASSNRNEQYF.

V gene TRBV28 combines with J gene TRBJ1-2; no definite D call. The CDR3 is made up of 13 amino acids. Germline CDR1 is MDHEN and CDR2 is SYDVKM. Trimming took 4 bases from V and 6 from J, leaving 12 bases between them. The CDR3 protein is CASSSGQWDGYTF. CDR3 sequence (DNA): TGTGCCAGCAGTTCCGGGCAGTGGGATGGCTACACCTTC.

This clonotype was seen more than once but under ten times. The junction shows a germline mismatch at one end, possibly a read error. V usage is TRBV12-3 or TRBV12-4 and J usage is TRBJ2-7, with D perhaps TRBD1 (6 bases). This CDR3 has 15 amino acids. The CDR3 nucleotides are TGTACCAGCAGTACAGACGGGACACAGACTAACGAGCAGTATTTC. Its protein product is CTSSTDGTQTNEQYF.

The rearrangement links TRBV4-1 to TRBJ2-3; 8 nucleotides match TRBD1. Trimming took 0 bases from V and 7 from J; bases not matched to a gene: 9. The CDR3 is 16 residues long. Germline V CDR1 and CDR2: MGHRA, YSYEKL. The CDR3 coding sequence is TGCGCCAGCAGCCAAGACGGGACAGGCTGGTCTCATACGCAGTATTTT. Translating it yields CASSQDGTGWSHTQYF.

This clonotype was seen many times. This chain links TRBV12-3 or TRBV12-4 with TRBJ1-1; D call uncertain. With 3 bases removed from V and 0 bases from J, the gap between germline ends came to 8 bases. This CDR3 comprises 14 residues. The CDR3 spells CASSFSAMNTEAFF. The CDR3 region has the DNA TGTGCCAGCAGTTTTTCAGCTATGAACACTGAAGCTTTCTTT.

Worth noting for this clonotype: This sequence may be a read error, since a much larger clone differs from it by one base. The gene calls are TRBV6-1 and TRBJ2-1, with 12 bases lining up with TRBD1. CDR3 length: 17 residues. Germline lookup yields CDR1 MNHNS and CDR2 SASEGT. The CDR3 DNA sequence: TGTGCCAACAGTGCAGGGACAGGGGGCGAGACATACAATGAGCAGTTCTTC. Amino acid sequence: CANSAGTGGETYNEQFF.

Comment on this clonotype: The junction does not match germline at one end; this may be a read error. This sequence joins TRBV7-2 and TRBJ2-1, with 15 bases fitting TRBD2. The length of the CDR3 is 18 residues. CDR1 and CDR2 (germline): SGHTA, FQGNSA. CDR3 bases: TGTGCCAGCAGCTTAGGGACTAGCGGGAGGGCCAGGGGGAATGAGCAGCTCTTC. Protein sequence: CASSLGTSGRARGNEQLF.

On this clonotype itself: Mismatch with germline at one junction end may stem from a read error. This chain connects TRBV12-3 or TRBV12-4 to TRBJ2-1; D is perhaps TRBD1 (5 bases). The CDR3 sequence is 13 residues long. The CDR3 sequence is CGSSFQGCNEQFF. The CDR3 DNA follows: TGTGGCAGCAGTTTTCAGGGATGCAATGAGCAGTTCTTC.

The table lists this clonotype with many counts. CDR3 sequence: CASSLKTQETQYF. In nucleotides, the CDR3 is TGTGCCAGCAGCTTGAAGACTCAAGAGACCCAGTACTTC. The chain links TRBV5-6 to TRBJ2-5; no firm D call. The ends were cut back, 1 base at V and 2 bases at J, with 6 bases in the middle. The CDR3 spans 13 residues. Germline CDR1 is SGHDT and CDR2 is YYEEEE.

In the case of this clonotype: A junction boundary mismatches the germline segment, possibly from a read error. The chain recombines TRBV5-8 with TRBJ2-1; perhaps TRBD2 as D (6 bases). The CDR3 spans 14 residues. The V gene's germline CDR1 is SGHTS and CDR2 YDEGEE. CDR3 residues: CASRVGGGFNEQFF. Here the CDR3 DNA reads TGTGCCAGCCGCGTTGGGGGAGGCTTCAATGAGCAGTTCTTT.

As regards this clonotype: Given the absence of the conserved phenylalanine or tryptophan at the CDR3 end, a read error is likely. The chain uses TRBV11-2 and TRBJ2-1; no clear D gene. The CDR3 covers 15 residues. Germline CDR1 SGHAT, CDR2 FQNNGV. CDR3 protein: CASSLSRMGYSEQFY. CDR3 sequence (DNA): TGTGCCAGCAGCTTATCCAGGATGGGGTACAGTGAGCAGTTCTAC.

With regard to this clonotype: Being one base from a much bigger clone, this may be a read error. Here the CDR3 DNA reads TGTGCCAGCAGCAGCTGGACCAAGGGAGGATCACCCCTCCACTTT. Protein product: CASSSWTKGGSPLHF. V gene TRBV5-5 combines with J gene TRBJ1-6; no clear D gene. CDR1 SGHKS and CDR2 YYEKEE come from the germline V gene (reference sequence). The CDR3 covers 15 residues. Trimming shortened V by 4 bases and J by 10 bases, and 18 bases separated the two germline ends.

This clonotype was seen only a few times. Here the CDR3 omits its conserved ending phenylalanine or tryptophan, so a read error is the likely source. The V gene is TRBV20-1, the J gene TRBJ2-7; possible D gene TRBD1, 6 bases. Trimming cost V 3 bases and J 3 bases, with 12 bases left between them. Per germline, CDR1 DFQATT and CDR2 SNEGSKA (reference sequence). The CDR3 is 13 amino acids. CDR3 region: CSARSLDSYEQYL. In DNA, the CDR3 is TGCAGTGCTAGGTCCCTGGACAGCTACGAGCAGTACTTG.

Concerning this clonotype itself: A read error may explain this, as a much larger clone is one base away. This chain uses TRBV6-6 with TRBJ1-2, with D possibly TRBD1 on 5 matching bases. CDR3 size: 16 residues. CDR1 and CDR2 (germline): MNHNY, SVGAGI (reference sequence). CDR3 in DNA: TGTACCAGCAGTCTTACCGACAGCCCAGGAGGCTATGGCTACACCTTC. Translating it yields CTSSLTDSPGGYGYTF.

With regard to this clonotype: A much more abundant neighbour one base away suggests this may be a read error. The rearrangement links TRBV10-3 to TRBJ1-6; TRBD1 agrees at 8 bases. Per germline, CDR1 ENHRY and CDR2 SYGVKD. The CDR3 runs 16 residues. Germline trimming cut 3 bases from V and 5 bases from J; bases unmatched to any gene: 6. The CDR3 nucleotides are TGTGCCATCAGTGACGTCCGGACAGGGAATAATTCACCCCTCCACTTT. Amino acids: CAISDVRTGNNSPLHF.

Points on this clonotype: An end of the junction differs from the germline gene, which may be a read error. In nucleotides, the CDR3 is TGTGCCAGCAGCTCTGCGACAGGCCGGACCTACAAGCAGTACTTC. Its translation is CASSSATGRTYKQYF. This sequence joins TRBV11-2 and TRBJ2-7; maybe TRBD1 (6 bases). The CDR3 runs 15 residues. In germline, CDR1 is SGHAT, CDR2 FQNNGV.

About this clonotype: This CDR3 is missing its conserved last phenylalanine or tryptophan, likely due to a read error. Because the CDR3's place on the DNA is in doubt, the DNA is left out and the CDR3 is given as listed by TCRdb. The genes are TRBV11-2 and TRBJ2-7; TRBD1, as called in the table, went unchecked against the DNA. Including both end residues, the CDR3 is 14 amino acids long. The germline V gene encodes CDR1 SGHAT and CDR2 FQNNGV. CDR3 protein: CASCLDPGKSEHYL.

About this clonotype itself: A read error may account for a junction end that differs from germline. The J gene is TRBJ1-2, the V gene TRBV29-1; tentative D call: TRBD1 (6 bases). This CDR3 is 15 amino acids long. The germline CDR1 and CDR2 sequences are SQVTM and ANQGSEA. DNA of the CDR3: TGCAGTGTTGAAGGGGGGATAGGGCTTGCCTATGGCTACACCTTC. Its translation: CSVEGGIGLAYGYTF.

In regard to this clonotype: Since a much larger clone is just one base distant, this may be a read error. V usage is TRBV12-3 or TRBV12-4 and J usage is TRBJ1-1, with D possibly matching TRBD1 (5 bases). The V end lost 6 bases, the J end lost 7 bases, and 15 bases lay between the germline ends. This CDR3 spans 13 amino acids. The DNA of the CDR3 is TGTGCCAGCAGCCTGGCTGGGGGGGTTGAAGCTTTCTTT. Residues: CASSLAGGVEAFF.

Worth noting for this clonotype: A much larger clone lies a single base off, so this may be a read error. The chain couples TRBV12-3 or TRBV12-4 to TRBJ2-5; 7 bases map to TRBD1. Trimming took 6 bases from V and 4 from J; bases not matched to a gene: 8. The CDR3 totals 14 residues. The CDR3: CASSERGLLETQYF. The CDR3 DNA follows: TGTGCCAGCAGCGAGAGGGGGCTGCTAGAGACCCAGTACTTC.

Comment on this clonotype: Just one base apart from a much larger clone, this may be a read error. In DNA form, the CDR3 reads TGTGCCAGCAGTTACTCGGGGAGTTATAGCAATCAGCTCCAGCATTTT. This codes for CASSYSGSYSNQLQHF. The chain carries TRBV6-2 or TRBV6-3 and TRBJ1-5; no reliable D call. This CDR3 comprises 16 residues. The germline V gene has CDR1 MNHEY and CDR2 SVGEGT.